This TCR beta chain was found in a study of cytomegalovirus exposure and HLA in healthy donors (dated by TCRdb to the late 2010s). Turning to the overall study: In an earlier analysis of some 610 of the donors, less than 350 Gb of sequence data and 90 million to 130 million unique TCR beta sequences from about 190 million T cells were reported. An early release that covered fewer than 800 HLA-typed donors contained approximately 300 gigabases of sequencing data and approximately 85 million unique TCR sequences. Among the roughly 400 genotyped donors, around 81% belonged to the genetic ancestry cluster associated with self-reported Caucasian donors. The study aimed to test whether signatures of past pathogen exposure could be identified by cataloging public T cell receptors. Using immunosequencing, the study profiled T cell repertoires from about 650 subjects and related those repertoires to cytomegalovirus serostatus. Besides the first cohort of some 670 subjects, a separate validation cohort made up of over 100 different subjects was used. The study combined high-throughput TCR immunosequencing, statistical association of individual TCRs with disease status, and machine learning to predict cytomegalovirus infection status. A later analysis re-analyzed previously published TCR beta repertoires from 666 donors and added high-resolution HLA genotyping to study TCR occurrence patterns. In the later analysis, no new phenotypic data were used to find candidate immune exposures; instead, reliance was placed on TCR beta sequences and their occurrence across donors. An earlier analysis of nearly 600 of the donors applied high-throughput TCR beta sequencing to assess whether each TCR beta V gene segment acted as functional or pseudogenic. Donor age, sex, ethnicity and CMV serostatus were compiled together with the repertoire data. A later genetic analysis took genome-wide SNP genotypes for about 60% of the roughly 670 donors and used that subset as a discovery cohort. Every discovery cohort repertoire had been produced on one sequencing platform. HLA typing included class I and class II loci at four-digit resolution. The number of typed donors differed by locus: about 629-640 for A, B, C, DRB1 and DQB1; some 540 for DQA1; 606 for DPA1; and roughly 490 for DPB1. A handful of DR-DQ haplotypes were handled as single units for association and clustering because linkage in the cohort was strong. Across approximately 420 genotyped donors of the cohort, an average of roughly 230,000 unique TCR beta nucleotide sequences per donor were sequenced, and approximately 17% of those sequences were non-productive.

From V the trimming removes 4 bases and from J it removes 4 bases, while the gene matches leave 6 bases of the junction unaccounted for. From the cysteine through the phenylalanine, the CDR3 covers 13 amino acids. Only the CDR3 DNA stays, 39 bases, in frame from base 1. From a lookup of the germline V gene, CDR1 and CDR2 are SQVTM and ANQGSEA. The cohort was made up of hundreds of healthy bone marrow donors. All cohort members were sampled while nominally healthy, although unrecorded immune exposures were likely present. The donor was CMV seronegative and belonged to the group of 380 or so seronegative cohort members. A peripheral blood sample was provided by each donor, and peripheral blood mononuclear cells were used for TCR beta sequencing. Genomic DNA was extracted from the blood cell samples with the Qiagen DNeasy Blood Extraction Kit. The research as a whole found: Because counts were too low, around 17 rarely observed V segments, including chromosome 9 orphons, were left out of the earlier analysis of 587 of the donors. The cohort was sequenced for TCR beta chains only, and without alpha or paired-chain data the features that could be detected were limited. According to a later analysis, TCR association rates differed among HLA loci, with DRB1 alleles showing the most associated TCRs and HLA-C alleles showing the fewest. Because HLA typing was missing for some donors at each locus, association tests included only the typed subset. Assigning TCR associations to individual alleles was difficult when HLA alleles, especially DR and DQ, strongly co-occurred. In a later genetic analysis, fewer N-insertions in productive TCRs were reported among donors in an Asian-associated ancestry cluster than the roughly 700-donor mean. Compared with equally common non-associated chains, HLA-associated TCR beta chains in a later analysis were more clonally expanded and had lower generation probabilities. Most TCR sequences were seen in very few donors, while some public TCRs were found in many individuals. According to a later analysis, parvovirus B19, influenza, CMV and Epstein-Barr virus appeared linked to several top co-occurrence clusters. A further reported finding was that TCR beta sequences accurately predicted the HLA-A and HLA-B alleles for most subjects in the first cohort. According to a later analysis, most CMV-associated TCR beta chains appeared to be HLA-restricted, and the HLA associations seemed to be driven largely by CMV exposure. Roughly uniform sequencing depth across donors was assumed in presence/absence analyses, although this assumption may not hold. In both the original and validation cohorts, the classifier was reported to diagnose cytomegalovirus status with high specificity and sensitivity. A later genetic analysis associated a missense DCLRE1C variant with V-gene and J-gene trimming of TCR beta chains, and an independent cohort replicated the association. Immune exposure information for the cohort was limited to CMV serostatus. At a false discovery rate of 0.05, a later analysis linked about 17,000 TCR beta sequences to specific HLA alleles. Broadly in line with IMGT annotations, most TCR beta V segments showed up in productive rearrangements about 87% or about 30% of the time in an earlier analysis of 450 to 600 of the donors. The study gave a list of 150 to 200 TCR beta chains associated with cytomegalovirus. Correlated functional status among segregating V segments might reflect linkage disequilibrium, but an unknown experimental factor could not be ruled out. In vitro tests confirmed that a few of the cytomegalovirus-associated TCR beta chains recognize cytomegalovirus antigens. Some IMGT-functional V segments, including TRBV6-2 and TRBV6-3, could not be distinguished by the 87-base-pair reads and were therefore excluded. The authors suggested that the approach could potentially be extended to other disease states and immunological phenotypes. A cluster of highly shared sequence variants was judged likely to be a technical artifact of the sequencing pipeline.

Library preparation used the immunoSEQ multiplex PCR assay. For the multiplex PCR, a mixture combining 60 forward primers for TCR Vbeta segments and 13 reverse primers for TCR Jbeta segments was used. The CDR3 region of rearranged TCR beta genes was amplified from genomic DNA with a multiplex PCR assay. The amplified TCR beta libraries were sequenced on the Illumina HiSeq System as 87-base-pair reads. The study's own analysis went as follows. A later analysis tallied 75 million to 95 million unique TCR beta chains across the approximately 670 repertoires, and approximately 12 million of those chains were shared by two or more donors. To remove PCR and sequencing errors, raw reads were error-corrected and collapsed into unique sequences using a nearest-neighbor algorithm that merged closely related sequences. Alignment of CDR3 sequences to IMGT reference sequences was used to assign V, D and J gene segments. For a sequence to be retained, at least a six-nucleotide match to both a V gene segment and a J gene segment was required. Rearrangements were classified as productive when the CDR3 lacked stop codons and remained in frame with V and J, and all other rearrangements were classified as non-productive. CDR3 was defined according to IMGT convention as the region running from the second conserved V-encoded cysteine to the conserved J-encoded phenylalanine. The earlier analysis of about 610 of the donors excluded any sequence lacking an unambiguous match to a single V gene segment. In an earlier analysis of a few hundred of the donors, a V segment was called functional when productive rearrangements were above 56.7%, and segregating when the standard deviation between donors exceeded 5%. A statistical classification framework was developed to diagnose cytomegalovirus status using the catalog of TCR beta chain sequences. In a later analysis, TCR nucleotide sequences were compared against IMGT/GENE-DB human TR gene sequences so that V and J genes could be assigned. A later analysis assigned CDR3 sequences and most-parsimonious VDJ recombination scenarios with the TCRdist pipeline. In a later analysis, each TCR beta chain was defined by its CDR3 amino acid sequence together with its V-gene family, and reads lacking a unique V-gene family were excluded. A later analysis removed several hundred highly shared, low-generation-probability nucleotide sequences to deal with suspected cross-contamination and a sequencing artifact. For each public chain, a later analysis derived a clonal expansion index from normalized ranks of inferred template counts within each repertoire. Generation probabilities in a later analysis came from a VDJ recombination model fitted to out-of-frame rearrangements, and those results were checked against IGoR. Hypergeometric tests were used in a later analysis to score TCR-TCR, TCR-HLA and TCR-CMV co-occurrence, with a repertoire-size bias correction applied to the TCR pairs. In a later analysis, false discovery rates were estimated by permuting HLA or CMV assignments 20 times. In a later analysis, co-occurring TCRs were grouped using DBSCAN, with TCRdist sequence similarity added in when clustering inside HLA-allele-positive subsets. For co-occurrence clustering, repertoires with fewer than 30,000 or more than 120,000 public chains were excluded, along with a handful of repertoires with anomalous nucleotide sharing. This immuneACCESS table, as held by TCRdb, lists in-frame sequences with V and J called but not all clones. Of the missing ones, under half trace to an unresolved V gene in checked studies; the others have no known cause. V and J calls and clone size come straight from that table; D and trimming were deduced from the DNA. For this sample the table gives about 200,000 clones, of which approximately 80% were detected only once. Roughly 0.66% of the sample is taken by the ten largest.

Remarks on this clone: Its antigen is still unknown. Per-base quality was not reported, and no clone a single base away is much larger than it.

The receptor comes from a boy aged 2 to 10 in good health and CMV-seronegative. Sequenced sample: PBMCs. The chain was built from TRBV29-1 and TRBJ1-1; 7 nucleotides in the junction match TRBD1. The CDR3 reads as follows: CSVAPRQGTEAFF. The DNA reads TGCAGCGTTGCCCCCCGACAGGGCACTGAAGCTTTCTTT. The CDR3 plus the reference TRBV29-1 and TRBJ1-1 genes for the other parts give the full variable domain: SAVISQKPSRDICQRGTSLTIQCQVDSQVTMMFWYRQQPGQSLTLIATANQGSEATYESGFVIDKFPISRPNLTFSTLTVSNMSPEDSSIYLCSVAPRQGTEAFFGQGTRLTVV.